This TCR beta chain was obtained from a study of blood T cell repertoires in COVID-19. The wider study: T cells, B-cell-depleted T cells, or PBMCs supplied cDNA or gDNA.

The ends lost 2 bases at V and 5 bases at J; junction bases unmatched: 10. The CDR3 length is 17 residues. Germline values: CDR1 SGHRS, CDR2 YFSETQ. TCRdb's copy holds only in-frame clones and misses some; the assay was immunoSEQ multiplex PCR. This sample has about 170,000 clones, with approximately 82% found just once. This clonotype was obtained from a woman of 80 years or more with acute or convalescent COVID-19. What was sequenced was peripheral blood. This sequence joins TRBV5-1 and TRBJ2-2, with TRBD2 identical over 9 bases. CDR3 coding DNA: TGCGCCAGCAGCTTAGCGGGAGGCCTACGGGGGACCGGGGAGCTGTTTTTT. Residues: CASSLAGGLRGTGELFF.